This T cell receptor beta chain emerged from a study of Ad26.COV2.S vaccination and SARS-CoV-2 variants. The overall study: Doses of Ad26.COV2.S were injected into muscle once or twice, 56 days apart.

Germline V gene lookup returns CDR1 SGHKS and CDR2 YYEKEE (reference sequence). This CDR3 has 14 amino acids. V was clipped by 0 bases and J by 4 bases, with 5 bases between them. Treatment meaning: roughly 18 received Ad26.COV2.S at low or high dose, single or two shots; about 5 received placebo; per-sample allocation not given. After the first vaccine or placebo injection, samples were drawn on day 63. Wuhan-strain spike was delivered by a replication-incompetent Ad26 vector. To note about this clone: Its antigen is undetermined.

Overall study findings and caveats: Placebo recipients trailed vaccine recipients in spike-specific TCR breadth. Researchers cautioned that TCR breadth and depth analyses may have underestimated total T cell responses.

Clones were sequenced by immunoSEQ multiplex PCR, and TCRdb holds only the in-frame ones, with some missing. The table has some 450,000 clones, 90% seen once; the top ten hold less than 4.5%. The sequencing here drew on peripheral blood, taken in a trial of Ad26.COV2.S vaccine versus placebo. The source of this sequence is a person aged 18 to 59 who received the Ad26.COV2.S COVID-19 vaccine or a placebo. The chain couples TRBV5-5 to TRBJ1-6, with D unresolved. The CDR3 sequence: CASSLVDYNSPLHF. The CDR3 DNA reads TGTGCCAGCAGCTTGGTGGATTATAATTCACCCCTCCACTTT.